This T cell receptor beta chain was observed in a study of shared clonotypes between healthy human individuals. V was pared by 2 bases and J by 1 base, with 8 bases of the junction left unmatched. Germline V gives CDR1 MNHEY, CDR2 SMNVEV (reference sequence). The CDR3 contains 17 residues. Study-level results: Read depth was anticipated to influence clonotype sharing among donors. Researchers sampled blood only, noting tissue repertoires likely differ.

Ten immunoSEQ deep assay plates were used to sequence the DNA of unsorted PBMCs. Method: immunoSEQ multiplex PCR; TCRdb's copy keeps in-frame clones and lacks some. Here the sample spans about 490,000 clones, around 73% being singletons. Concerning this clone: The antigen is not known.

The TCR sequence derives from a woman aged 40 to 55 in good health. Some clones in this sample may be carry-over from other donors' samples. The chain is built from TRBV27 and TRBJ1-5, with TRBD1 identical over 7 bases. The material sequenced was PBMCs. The CDR3 region has the DNA TGTGCCAGCAGTTTAACCGTTCAGACAGGGAGCAATCAGCCCCAGCATTTT. This codes for CASSLTVQTGSNQPQHF.